A single sample gave rise to the 16 T cell receptor beta chains below, sequenced in a study of blood T cell repertoires in COVID-19 (TCRdb year 2020). Library creation used the immunoSEQ multiplex PCR assay. TCRdb obtained this table from immuneACCESS and retained in-frame rearrangements with V and J assigned. These tables miss some clones; where compared with another copy, unresolved V genes account for less than half of the shortfall, and the remainder is unexplained. The sample profile shows 150,000 to 200,000 clones; roughly 84% of them were found once. The ten largest clones represent approximately 6.5% of the sample. Input material: PBMCs or T cells enriched from blood (not recorded which). These receptors were collected from a woman between 45 and 65 years old who had recovered from COVID-19.

In DNA form, the CDR3 reads TGCGCCAGCAGCTTGGTCGGACAGCCGAACACTGAAGCTTTCTTT. This sequence encodes CASSLVGQPNTEAFF. This chain joins TRBV5-1 and TRBJ1-1, with D possibly matching TRBD1 (6 bases). Germline V gene lookup returns CDR1 SGHRS and CDR2 YFSETQ. The CDR3 length is 15 residues. Deletions cut 0 bases from V and 1 base from J, with 10 bases between.

This chain connects TRBV2 to TRBJ1-4; TRBD1 aligns across 11 bases. This CDR3 contains 16 residues. The germline V gene has CDR1 SNHLY and CDR2 FYNNEI. V shed 11 bases and J 0 bases; nucleotides not matched to a gene: 8. The CDR3 sequence is CAGWTGGNPTNEKLFF. The CDR3 DNA reads TGTGCCGGTTGGACAGGGGGCAATCCAACTAATGAAAAACTGTTTTTT. Variable domain in full (rest from reference TRBV2 and TRBJ1-4): EPEVTQTPSHQVTQMGQEVILRCVPISNHLYFYWYRQILGQKVEFLVSFYNNEISEKSEIFDDQFSVERPDGSNFTLKIRSTKLEDSAMYFCAGWTGGNPTNEKLFFGSGTQLSVL.

This clone was recorded once. The chain combines TRBV19 with TRBJ1-5; D gene uncertain. Per germline, CDR1 LNHDA and CDR2 SQIVND (reference sequence). The CDR3 has 14 residues. V was shortened by 1 base and J by 5 bases, with 9 bases between the two germline ends. CDR3 in amino acids: CASSIGGDYQPQHF. In DNA, the CDR3 is TGTGCCAGTAGTATAGGCGGGGATTATCAGCCCCAGCATTTT.

This clone occurred a few times. The chain uses TRBV19 and TRBJ1-5, with D uncertain. Between the trimmed V and J ends, which lost 3 bases and 3 bases, there was a span of 12 bases. This CDR3 is built from 15 residues. The germline CDR1 and CDR2 sequences are LNHDA and SQIVND (reference sequence). CDR3 nucleotides: TGTGCCAGTAGTATGGTGTCGGGGAACAATCAGCCCCAGCATTTT. Translation gives CASSMVSGNNQPQHF.

This clone came up once. This chain joins TRBV13 and TRBJ1-1; the match to TRBD1 covers 7 bases. Per germline, CDR1 PRHDT and CDR2 FYEKMQ (reference sequence). The CDR3 contains 15 residues. V was pared by 0 bases and J by 2 bases, with 3 bases of the junction left unmatched. Here the CDR3 reads CASSLGAGGNTEAFF. CDR3 DNA sequence: TGTGCCAGCAGCTTAGGGGCAGGGGGAAACACTGAAGCTTTCTTT.

The V gene is TRBV7-9, the J gene TRBJ1-4; 8 nucleotides line up with TRBD1. This CDR3 is built from 14 residues. Germline assignment: CDR1 SEHNR and CDR2 FQNEAQ (reference sequence). V was clipped by 8 bases and J by 2 bases; unmatched bases: 4. The CDR3 region has the DNA TGTGCCAGCGGAAGGACAGGGACTAATGAAAAACTGTTTTTT. It specifies CASGRTGTNEKLFF. The complete variable domain, with remaining parts taken from reference TRBV7-9 and TRBJ1-4, reads DTGVSQNPRHKITKRGQNVTFRCDPISEHNRLYWYRQTLGQGPEFLTYFQNEAQLEKSRLLSDRFSAERPKGSFSTLEIQRTEQGDSAMYLCASGRTGTNEKLFFGSGTQLSVL.

The V and J genes are TRBV5-6 and TRBJ2-1, with TRBD2 matching 7 bases. Per germline, CDR1 SGHDT and CDR2 YYEEEE. J gave up 5 bases and V 6 bases, and 17 bases lay outside the gene matches. The CDR3 is made up of 17 amino acids. This chain's CDR3 is CASTASGTGGINNEQFF. Written as DNA, the CDR3 is TGTGCCAGCACCGCGAGCGGGACTGGCGGGATTAACAATGAGCAGTTCTTC.

V and J are TRBV10-1 and TRBJ1-3; D might be TRBD1 (6 bases). V shed 4 bases and J shed 4 bases, with 14 bases lying between them. Germline CDR1 is WNHNN and CDR2 is SYGVQD (reference sequence). There are 15 residues in the CDR3. CDR3 loop: CASSGDRRPGNTIYF. The CDR3 nucleotides are TGCGCCAGCAGTGGAGACAGGCGGCCAGGAAACACCATATATTTT.

The CDR3 sequence: CASSLPGGADYGYTF. CDR3 sequence (DNA): TGTGCCAGTAGTCTCCCAGGGGGCGCGGACTATGGCTACACCTTC. The V gene is TRBV19, the J gene TRBJ1-2; 8 nucleotides agree with TRBD1. CDR1 is LNHDA, CDR2 SQIVND, per germline (reference sequence). The CDR3 has 15 residues. J lost 3 bases, V lost 5 bases, and 8 bases had no gene match.

The CDR3 bases are TGTGCCAGCAGCCCCCCCCCGCGACTAGCGGTATCCTACAATGAGCAGTTCTTC. Amino acids: CASSPPPRLAVSYNEQFF. This chain uses TRBV7-9 with TRBJ2-1; 9 positions match TRBD2. The CDR3 length is 18 residues. Losses at the gene ends were 5 bases for V and 1 base for J; bases not matched to a gene: 12. Germline V gives CDR1 SEHNR, CDR2 FQNEAQ (reference sequence).

J is TRBJ2-2 and V is TRBV4-1; D perhaps matches TRBD2 (6 bases). This CDR3 contains 15 residues. Trimming cost V 6 bases and J 4 bases, with 15 bases left between them. The germline gives CDR1 MGHRA, CDR2 YSYEKL. The CDR3 coding sequence is TGCGCCAGCAGTTTAGCGGAGAGAGGCACCGGGGAGCTGTTTTTT. Protein: CASSLAERGTGELFF.

The gene calls are TRBV27 and TRBJ2-3; 10 nucleotides match TRBD1. The germline V gene has CDR1 MNHEY and CDR2 SMNVEV (reference sequence). CDR3 length equals 14 residues. J was trimmed by 6 bases and V by 9 bases; bases with no gene match: 9. The CDR3 bases are TGTGCCAGTGGGACAGGGGCAGCGTTGGATACGCAGTATTTT. Encoded protein: CASGTGAALDTQYF.

This chain links TRBV7-9 with TRBJ2-7, with D tentatively TRBD2 (6 bases). V shed 0 bases and J shed 6 bases, with 12 bases lying between them. The CDR3 length is 14 residues. Germline CDR1 reads SEHNR; CDR2 reads FQNEAQ (reference sequence). The CDR3 is CASSLAGTGGEQYF. CDR3 DNA: TGTGCCAGCAGCTTAGCGGGGACCGGGGGCGAGCAGTACTTC. Full variable domain (rest looked up from reference TRBV7-9 and TRBJ2-7): DTGVSQNPRHKITKRGQNVTFRCDPISEHNRLYWYRQTLGQGPEFLTYFQNEAQLEKSRLLSDRFSAERPKGSFSTLEIQRTEQGDSAMYLCASSLAGTGGEQYFGPGTRLTVT.

The V and J genes are TRBV27 and TRBJ1-5; tentatively, D is TRBD1 (5 bases). The CDR3 spans 16 residues. The V and J ends lost 2 bases and 2 bases respectively, with 13 bases between them. CDR1 is MNHEY and CDR2 is SMNVEV in the germline V gene (reference sequence). The CDR3 bases are TGTGCCAGCAGTTTAATCGCAGGGAAGGGCAATCAGCCCCAGCATTTT. It specifies CASSLIAGKGNQPQHF.

The V and J genes are TRBV7-3 and TRBJ1-1; 9 nucleotides agree with TRBD1. CDR3 size: 13 residues. After removal of 0 bases from V and 11 bases from J, the junction contained 4 bases not matched to a gene. The germline V gene has CDR1 SGHTA and CDR2 FQGTGA. The CDR3 coding sequence is TGTGCCAGCAGCTTAACCCGGACAGGGGACGCTTTCTTT. This sequence encodes CASSLTRTGDAFF.

The V and J genes are TRBV5-8 and TRBJ2-5; 7 positions agree with TRBD1. V lost 4 bases, J lost 2 bases, and 8 bases stayed unmatched. Germline V CDR1 and CDR2: SGHTS, YDEGEE. This CDR3 spans 15 amino acids. The CDR3 protein is CASSPQQGIQETQYF. The CDR3, as DNA: TGTGCCAGCAGCCCCCAACAGGGGATACAAGAGACCCAGTACTTC. The complete variable domain, with remaining parts taken from reference TRBV5-8 and TRBJ2-5, reads EAGVTQSPTHLIKTRGQQATLRCSPISGHTSVYWYQQALGLGLQFLLWYDEGEERNRGNFPPRFSGRQFPNYSSELNVNALELEDSALYLCASSPQQGIQETQYFGPGTRLLVL.